A single sample is the source of the 20 T cell receptor beta chains below, sequenced in a study of blood T cell repertoires in COVID-19 (dated by TCRdb to about 2020). Library preparation used the immunoSEQ multiplex PCR assay. Here the immuneACCESS table is served through TCRdb, limited to in-frame sequences with V and J called. Missing clones are a known gap in these copies; in checked studies unresolved V genes cover under half, and the rest lacks a known reason. Recorded for this sample are 150,000 to 200,000 clones; around nine tenths of them occurred a single time. The ten largest account for 2.7% of the sample. The source material was peripheral blood. The source of these receptors is a man between 40 and 49 years old with active or convalescent COVID-19.

V gene TRBV7-9 combines with J gene TRBJ1-1, with 7 bases aligning to TRBD1. The trim removed 1 base at V and 0 bases at J, leaving 8 bases unmatched. Germline V gene lookup returns CDR1 SEHNR and CDR2 FQNEAQ (reference sequence). This CDR3 region has 17 residues. CDR3 protein: CASSLVGRGDVNTEAFF. The CDR3 DNA reads TGTGCCAGCAGCTTAGTTGGCAGGGGGGATGTGAACACTGAAGCTTTCTTT. The entire variable domain, with the rest obtained from reference TRBV7-9 and TRBJ1-1, is as follows: DTGVSQNPRHKITKRGQNVTFRCDPISEHNRLYWYRQTLGQGPEFLTYFQNEAQLEKSRLLSDRFSAERPKGSFSTLEIQRTEQGDSAMYLCASSLVGRGDVNTEAFFGQGTRLTVV.

The chain recombines TRBV7-9 with TRBJ1-5; 11 bases align to TRBD1. CDR1 and CDR2 from the germline V gene are SEHNR and FQNEAQ (reference sequence). The ends lost 4 bases at V and 2 bases at J; junction bases unmatched: 10. This CDR3 has 18 residues. Here the CDR3 DNA reads TGTGCCAGCAGCTGGGGGTCCGGACAGGGGGCTGGCAATCAGCCCCAGCATTTT. Its translation: CASSWGSGQGAGNQPQHF. Supplemented by reference TRBV7-9 and TRBJ1-5, the full variable domain reads DTGVSQNPRHKITKRGQNVTFRCDPISEHNRLYWYRQTLGQGPEFLTYFQNEAQLEKSRLLSDRFSAERPKGSFSTLEIQRTEQGDSAMYLCASSWGSGQGAGNQPQHFGDGTRLSIL.

V gene TRBV2 combines with J gene TRBJ2-5; D is possibly TRBD2 (8 bases). Germline assignment: CDR1 SNHLY and CDR2 FYNNEI. This CDR3 spans 15 amino acids. Trimming took 8 bases from V and 1 from J, leaving 17 bases between them. The CDR3 coding sequence is TGTGCCAGCCGGGAGGGCCGGGACAGCCAAGAGACCCAGTACTTC. Protein: CASREGRDSQETQYF.

This clone was counted only a few times. J is TRBJ2-7 and V is TRBV11-1; the D gene is possibly TRBD2 (6 bases). V was cut by 1 base and J by 5 bases, with 12 bases left in between. This CDR3 spans 14 amino acids. From germline, CDR1 is SGHAT and CDR2 FQDESV (reference sequence). CDR3 nucleotides: TGTGCCAGCAGCTTAGGGAGGGGCCCCAACGAGCAGTACTTC. Translation gives CASSLGRGPNEQYF.

This chain joins TRBV11-2 and TRBJ1-4, with D perhaps TRBD1 (6 bases). CDR1 is SGHAT and CDR2 is FQNNGV in the germline V gene. The CDR3 has 16 amino acids. Trimming removed 2 bases at V and 7 bases at J, with 17 bases between. The CDR3 is CASSLNLGAWSEKLFF. In DNA form, the CDR3 reads TGTGCCAGCAGCTTAAATCTGGGGGCATGGAGTGAAAAACTGTTTTTT.

V and J are TRBV5-4 and TRBJ1-1; 9 bases map to TRBD1. The CDR3 has 16 amino acids. Germline V gene data show CDR1 as SGHNT and CDR2 as YYREEE (reference sequence). J lost 4 bases, V lost 4 bases, and 11 bases had no gene match. DNA for the CDR3: TGTGCCAGCAGCCCCAAACCGGGACAGGGCGGCACTGAAGCTTTCTTT. This gives the protein CASSPKPGQGGTEAFF.

The V call is TRBV28, the J call TRBJ1-1; TRBD1 aligns across 9 bases. The CDR3 contains 14 residues. V shed 8 bases and J 0 bases; nucleotides not matched to a gene: 4. CDR1 and CDR2 (germline): MDHEN, SYDVKM. CDR3 region: CASGQGTMNTEAFF. CDR3 in DNA: TGTGCCAGCGGACAGGGGACCATGAACACTGAAGCTTTCTTT.

The rearrangement links TRBV28 to TRBJ2-6; D remains ambiguous. This CDR3 has 13 amino acids. Per the germline V gene, CDR1 is MDHEN and CDR2 is SYDVKM. The V gene lost 8 bases and the J gene lost 4 bases, with 9 bases spanning the gap. CDR3 amino acids: CASLIQGANVLTF. As DNA, the CDR3 is TGTGCCAGCCTGATTCAGGGGGCCAACGTCCTGACTTTC.

This clone was seen once. The J gene is TRBJ1-5, the V gene TRBV10-3; 9 positions match TRBD1. CDR1 is ENHRY, CDR2 SYGVKD, per germline. The CDR3 spans 13 residues. V was clipped by 4 bases and J by 5 bases; unmatched bases: 0. CDR3: CAISGDRDQPQHF. The CDR3, as DNA: TGTGCCATCAGTGGGGACAGGGATCAGCCCCAGCATTTT.

The chain uses TRBV19 and TRBJ1-1; D is ambiguous. CDR3 size: 11 residues. Per the germline V gene, CDR1 is LNHDA and CDR2 is SQIVND (reference sequence). V was cut by 5 bases and J by 8 bases, with 9 bases left in between. CDR3 nucleotide sequence: TGTGCCAGTAGTGGCGCGGGGGAAGCTTTCTTT. This codes for CASSGAGEAFF.

The CDR3 nucleotides are TGTGCCATCAGACAGGGGGCGAACACTGAAGCTTTCTTT. Protein: CAIRQGANTEAFF. The J gene is TRBJ1-1, the V gene TRBV10-3; 9 positions match TRBD1. The CDR3 is 13 residues long. V shed 6 bases and J 1 base; nucleotides not matched to a gene: 0. Germline loops: CDR1 ENHRY, CDR2 SYGVKD.

About this clone itself: One junction end disagrees with the germline gene, perhaps due to a read error. V usage is TRBV18 and J usage is TRBJ2-7; 7 bases line up with TRBD1. The CDR3 is 15 residues long. Germline V lookup: CDR1 KGHSH, CDR2 LQKENI. This chain's CDR3 is CASSPPRDSSSEQYF. The DNA for the CDR3 is TGTGCCAGCTCACCACCCCGGGACAGCTCCTCCGAGCAGTACTTC.

The rearrangement uses TRBV19 and TRBJ1-5; no firm D call. CDR1 and CDR2 (germline): LNHDA, SQIVND (reference sequence). V lost 3 bases and J lost 0, with 6 bases in between. This CDR3 is built from 14 residues. CDR3 sequence (DNA): TGTGCCAGTAGTATGCGAGATAGCAATCAGCCCCAGCATTTT. Encoded protein: CASSMRDSNQPQHF.

The gene calls are TRBV9 and TRBJ2-1; the D is unclear. The germline V gene has CDR1 SGDLS and CDR2 YYNGEE. Trimming shortened V by 3 bases and J by 6 bases, and 7 bases separated the two germline ends. This CDR3 is built from 12 residues. The CDR3 reads CASSGVPNEQFF. For the CDR3, the DNA is TGTGCCAGCAGCGGAGTTCCCAATGAGCAGTTCTTC.

The J gene is TRBJ2-3, the V gene TRBV5-6; D not resolved. V was trimmed by 5 bases and J by 6 bases, leaving 16 bases between them. CDR1 SGHDT and CDR2 YYEEEE come from the germline V gene. The CDR3 has 14 residues. The DNA for the CDR3 is TGTGCCAGCAGTCCTCCGCAGCGAGGCGATACGCAGTATTTT. Protein sequence: CASSPPQRGDTQYF.

This sequence joins TRBV5-1 and TRBJ1-5, with D possibly TRBD1 on 6 matching bases. The CDR3 loop spans 17 amino acids. Deletions cut 0 bases from V and 0 bases from J, with 13 bases between. Germline V gene sequence: CDR1 SGHRS, CDR2 YFSETQ. Here the CDR3 reads CASSLGAGDLSNQPQHF. The CDR3 DNA sequence: TGCGCCAGCAGCTTGGGGGCAGGGGACCTTAGCAATCAGCCCCAGCATTTT.

The rearrangement joins TRBV3-1 (or the pseudogene TRBV3-2) to TRBJ1-2; 9 nucleotides agree with TRBD1. Germline values: CDR1 LGHDT, CDR2 YNNKEL (reference sequence). The V and J ends lost 0 bases and 5 bases, in that order; junction bases with no gene match: 7. This CDR3 contains 16 residues. CDR3 loop: CASSQEGDRVLYGYTF. CDR3 in DNA: TGTGCCAGCAGCCAAGAAGGGGACAGGGTTCTATATGGCTACACCTTC.

A single count supports this clone. The genes are TRBV5-4 and TRBJ2-2, with TRBD2 matching 9 bases. V lost 3 bases, J lost 6 bases, and 9 bases stayed unmatched. The CDR3 totals 16 residues. Germline values: CDR1 SGHNT, CDR2 YYREEE (reference sequence). The CDR3 here is CASSSGGGAGAGELFF. The CDR3, as DNA: TGTGCCAGCAGCTCCGGCGGGGGGGCCGGGGCCGGGGAGCTGTTTTTT.

The V gene is TRBV6-5, the J gene TRBJ2-7, with TRBD1 matching 7 bases. V dropped 6 bases and J dropped 4; count of bases not matched to a gene: 6. CDR1 and CDR2 (germline): MNHEY, SVGAGI. This CDR3 comprises 13 residues. The CDR3 DNA sequence: TGTGCCAGCAGAGCTACAGGGGCTTACGAGCAGTACTTC. Its translation is CASRATGAYEQYF.

This chain joins TRBV5-4 and TRBJ1-5, with unresolved D. The V gene lost 4 bases and the J gene lost 4 bases, with 9 bases spanning the gap. This CDR3 is 13 amino acids long. Looked up from germline, CDR1 is SGHNT and CDR2 is YYREEE (reference sequence). The CDR3 nucleotides read TGTGCCAGCAGCGCGGCTCCTAATCAGCCCCAGCATTTT. It specifies CASSAAPNQPQHF.